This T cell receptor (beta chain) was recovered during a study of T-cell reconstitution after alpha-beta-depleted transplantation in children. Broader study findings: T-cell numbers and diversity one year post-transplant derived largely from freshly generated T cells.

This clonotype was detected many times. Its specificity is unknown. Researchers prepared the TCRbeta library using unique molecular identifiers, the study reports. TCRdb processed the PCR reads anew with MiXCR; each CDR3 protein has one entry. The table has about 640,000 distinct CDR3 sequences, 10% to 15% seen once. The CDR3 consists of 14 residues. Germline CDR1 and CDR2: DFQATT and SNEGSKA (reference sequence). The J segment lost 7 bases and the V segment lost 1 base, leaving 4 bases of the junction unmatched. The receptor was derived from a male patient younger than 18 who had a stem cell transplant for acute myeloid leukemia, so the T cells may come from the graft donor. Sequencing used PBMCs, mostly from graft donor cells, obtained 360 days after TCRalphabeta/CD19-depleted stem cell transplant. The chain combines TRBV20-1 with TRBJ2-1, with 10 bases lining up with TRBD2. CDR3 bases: TGCAGTGCTAGAGGCGGTAGCGGGAGGAATGAGCAGTTCTTC. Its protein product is CSARGGSGRNEQFF.